These 7 T cell receptor beta chains were all obtained from the same sample, sequenced in a study of radiation and T cells in renal cell carcinoma. Profiled with immunoSEQ multiplex PCR; TCRdb holds only in-frame clones, not every one. The sample lists 20,000 to 30,000 clones; 55% to 70% were seen once. Treatment reported: treatment-naive control, cytoreductive nephrectomy. The sample consisted of tumor tissue, taken from a patient whose treatment was nephrectomy without radiotherapy. These receptors all stem from a man aged 35 to 55 with renal cell carcinoma.

This chain links TRBV27 with TRBJ2-1; 10 bases are a match to TRBD2. The CDR3 extends over 14 amino acids. Germline V gene lookup returns CDR1 MNHEY and CDR2 SMNVEV (reference sequence). Unmatched junction bases numbered 7, after V lost 10 bases and J lost 4 bases. The CDR3 region is CATRSGREYNEQFF. For the CDR3, the DNA is TGTGCCACGAGGAGCGGGAGGGAGTACAATGAGCAGTTCTTC.

The V gene is TRBV4-3, the J gene TRBJ1-2; D gene uncertain. The germline gives CDR1 LGHNA, CDR2 YSLEER. Deletions cut 0 bases from V and 1 base from J, with 9 bases between. CDR3 length: 15 amino acids. CDR3 nucleotide sequence: TGCGCCAGCAGCCAAGAAAAATATATTAACTATGGCTACACCTTC. As protein: CASSQEKYINYGYTF.

The gene calls are TRBV11-2 and TRBJ2-7, with D possibly TRBD1 on 5 matching bases. CDR3 length: 14 residues. The germline V gene encodes CDR1 SGHAT and CDR2 FQNNGV. V gave up 5 bases and J gave up 2 bases, with 13 bases separating them. CDR3 sequence (DNA): TGTGCCAGCAGCCTCCCTCCAGGGACCTACGAGCAGTACTTC. Amino acid sequence: CASSLPPGTYEQYF.

The chain recombines TRBV6-5 with TRBJ1-4; D is possibly TRBD1 (5 bases). The CDR3 contains 12 residues. Germline V gene sequence: CDR1 MNHEY, CDR2 SVGAGI. The V and J ends lost 6 bases and 10 bases respectively, with 12 bases between them. CDR3 DNA: TGTGCCAGCAGCAGACAGAGGGGAAAACTGTTTTTT. Its translation: CASSRQRGKLFF.

This chain connects TRBV6-5 to TRBJ2-7; the D is unclear. This CDR3 comprises 15 residues. Trimming stripped 5 bases from V and 0 bases from J, with 14 bases between. Looked up from germline, CDR1 is MNHEY and CDR2 is SVGAGI. CDR3: CASSPADSSSYEQYF. DNA of the CDR3: TGTGCCAGCAGTCCCGCCGACTCGAGCTCCTACGAGCAGTACTTC.

This clone was counted between two and nine times. This chain links TRBV19 with TRBJ2-1; 7 bases fit TRBD1. The CDR3 is made up of 15 amino acids. After removal of 7 bases from V and 7 bases from J, the junction contained 13 bases not matched to a gene. Germline assignment: CDR1 LNHDA and CDR2 SQIVND (reference sequence). DNA for the CDR3: TGTGCCAGTAAGGGGACAGTCCGTGTAACTAATGAGCAGTTCTTC. Its translation: CASKGTVRVTNEQFF. Looking up the rest from reference TRBV19 and TRBJ2-1 gives the full variable domain: DGGITQSPKYLFRKEGQNVTLSCEQNLNHDAMYWYRQDPGQGLRLIYYSQIVNDFQKGDIAEGYSVSREKKESFPLTVTSAQKNPTAFYLCASKGTVRVTNEQFFGPGTRLTVL.

The CDR3 DNA follows: TGCGCCAGCAGCCTTGAAGCCGTGGAAAGCACTGAAGCTTTCTTT. This codes for CASSLEAVESTEAFF. The rearrangement joins TRBV5-1 to TRBJ1-1; D unclear. The V gene's germline CDR1 is SGHRS and CDR2 YFSETQ. The CDR3 is 15 amino acids. The V and J ends lost 4 bases and 4 bases respectively, with 17 bases between them.